This entry concerns a single T cell receptor beta chain. Its specific antigen is unknown. One base away there is no much larger clone; base qualities are not given. Whole blood was collected in K2EDTA tubes by collaborating institutions according to the institutions' own protocols. For TCRbeta analysis, collaborator samples were shipped as frozen whole blood, as isolated PBMCs, or as DNA extracted from either sample type. This entry belongs to a study of blood T cell repertoires in COVID-19 (dated by TCRdb to 2018 to 2020). Describing the broader study: Samples from collaborators originated in the United States, Italy and Spain and spanned both the acute and convalescent phases of COVID-19. The prospective study material was composed of cDNA or gDNA derived from T cells, B-cell-depleted T cells, or PBMCs. Subjects who had been exposed to COVID-19, were actively infected with it, or had recovered from it provided the deeply sampled blood TCRbeta repertoires that made up the dataset. The repertoires were released in a freely available public database intended as a resource for research on the immune response to SARS-CoV-2. The samples were drawn from the first 160 participants of the ongoing ImmuneRACE study and from 950 to 1,500 subjects provided by 6 global collaborators. A de-identified subject ID, COVID-19 status, age in years and sex were almost always included in the sample metadata. HLA class I and class II types, where available, came from metadata supplied by the sample provider rather than from assay-based typing. What the work shows at the level of the full study, not this receptor alone: How much clinical and demographic metadata was included differed by source and by participant, and the metadata was provided uncurated.

The immunoSEQ Assay, a bias-controlled multiplex PCR, was used to amplify TCRbeta CDR3 regions from genomic DNA. The authors' analysis ran thus. The number of nucleated cells in each sample was estimated by amplification of reference gene primers within the assay. Sequence reads were collapsed and filtered to measure the absolute abundance of every unique TCRbeta CDR3 rearrangement. For each sample, productive Simpson clonality was calculated as the square root of Simpson's diversity index across productive rearrangements. The immuneACCESS repertoire file appears here via TCRdb, limited to in-frame rearrangements. These files lack a portion of the clones; in checked studies, under half of the deficit traces to unresolved V genes, and the cause of the others is not known. V and J calls and clone size are those listed in that table; D and trimming were worked out from the DNA. The sample profile shows around 42,000 clones; about 80% of them were found once. 2.6% of the sample is in the top ten clones.

V ends up 3 bases short and J 3 bases short, with an unmatched junction base count of 7. Reading the germline V gene (reference sequence) gives CDR1 LGHDT and CDR2 YNNKEL. Spanning cysteine to phenylalanine, the CDR3 consists of 16 amino acids. The retained sequence is limited to the CDR3, 48 bases, with the frame set at the first base. This clonotype originated in a woman aged 60-75 years with acute or convalescent COVID-19. The chain is assembled from TRBV3-1 (or the pseudogene TRBV3-2) and TRBJ1-3, with TRBD1 matching 8 junction bases. Sequenced: peripheral blood. CDR3 reads: CASSQGRGQSGNTIYF. The nucleotides read TGTGCCAGCAGCCAGGGCAGGGGGCAAAGTGGAAACACCATATATTTT.